The present TCR beta chain was sequenced within a study of early T cells in non-severe SARS-CoV-2 infection. This clonotype was detected a few times. Antigen unknown. Points from the study as a whole: The matching step, a VDJdb search, favored anti-spike CD8 responses and missed private and CD4 specificities.

Unmatched junction bases numbered 13, after V lost 1 base and J lost 0 bases. The CDR3 extends over 19 amino acids. Germline CDR1 is SGHNT and CDR2 is YYREEE (reference sequence). Using its own MiXCR run on the 5' RACE reads, TCRdb lists one record per CDR3 protein. There are 80,000 to 100,000 distinct CDR3 sequences in the sample; over 9% occur only once, and about 6% lies in the top ten. V and J are TRBV5-4 and TRBJ2-7, with 10 bases fitting TRBD1. The sequenced sample was whole blood. The clonotype originates from an adult who was a healthcare worker with PCR-confirmed SARS-CoV-2 infection or an uninfected control (not recorded which). The CDR3 loop is CASSLRSWDRGSSSYEQYF. CDR3 nucleotides: TGTGCCAGCAGCTTGAGATCGTGGGACAGGGGCTCTAGCTCCTACGAGCAGTACTTC.